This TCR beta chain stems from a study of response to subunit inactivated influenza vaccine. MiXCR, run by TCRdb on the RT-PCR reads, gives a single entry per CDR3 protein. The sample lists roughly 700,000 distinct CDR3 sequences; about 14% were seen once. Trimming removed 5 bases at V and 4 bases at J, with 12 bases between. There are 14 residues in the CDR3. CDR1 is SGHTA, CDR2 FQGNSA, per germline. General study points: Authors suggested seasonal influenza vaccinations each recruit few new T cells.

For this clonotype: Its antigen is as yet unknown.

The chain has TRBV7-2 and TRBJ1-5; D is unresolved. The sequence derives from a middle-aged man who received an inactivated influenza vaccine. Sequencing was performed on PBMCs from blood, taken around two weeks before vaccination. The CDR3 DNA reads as TGTGCCAGCAGCCCTGATGTGGGTAATCAGCCCCAGCATTTT. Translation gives CASSPDVGNQPQHF.